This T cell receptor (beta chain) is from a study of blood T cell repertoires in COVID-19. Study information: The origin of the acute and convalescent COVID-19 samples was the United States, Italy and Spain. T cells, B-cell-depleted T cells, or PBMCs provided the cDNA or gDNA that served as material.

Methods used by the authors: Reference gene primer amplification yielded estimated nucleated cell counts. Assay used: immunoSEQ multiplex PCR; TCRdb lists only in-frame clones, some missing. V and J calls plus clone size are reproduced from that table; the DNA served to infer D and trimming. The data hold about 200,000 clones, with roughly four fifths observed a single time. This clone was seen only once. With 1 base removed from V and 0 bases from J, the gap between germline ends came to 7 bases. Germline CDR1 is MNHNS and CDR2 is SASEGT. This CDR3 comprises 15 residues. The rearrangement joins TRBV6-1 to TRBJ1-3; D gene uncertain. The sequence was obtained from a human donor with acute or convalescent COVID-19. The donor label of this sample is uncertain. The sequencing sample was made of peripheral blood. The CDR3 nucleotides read TGTGCCAGCAGTGAAGATCCAGGCTCTGGAAACACCATATATTTT. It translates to CASSEDPGSGNTIYF.